This T cell receptor (beta chain) was profiled in a study of shared clonotypes between healthy human individuals. General study findings and limits: Depth of sequencing was expected to influence donor clonotype sharing.

V lost 7 bases and J lost 6, with 15 bases in between. This CDR3 is 13 amino acids long. Germline V gives CDR1 MDHEN, CDR2 SYDVKM. Sequencing used immunoSEQ multiplex PCR; TCRdb keeps in-frame clones, though not all of them. The profile covers 1,500,000 or so clones, with approximately 98.5% appearing a single time and approximately 0.38% taken by the ten largest. Notes on this clone: What it binds is unknown.

Sequenced input: naive CD4+ T cells sorted from blood. Subset in this sample: CD45RA+ positively selected. The TCR was taken from a man aged 30 to 39 in good health. V usage is TRBV28 and J usage is TRBJ1-2; perhaps TRBD1 as D (5 bases). This CDR3 is CASIGTTRNGYTF. Here the CDR3 DNA reads TGTGCCAGCATCGGGACCACAAGGAATGGCTACACCTTC.